This passage covers 4 T cell receptor beta chains from one sample sequenced in a study of cytomegalovirus exposure and HLA in healthy donors. Primers: 60 Vbeta forward and 13 Jbeta reverse. Clones were read by immunoSEQ multiplex PCR, and TCRdb kept only the in-frame ones, dropping some. The sample holds some 140,000 clones, roughly 80% seen once. Source material: PBMCs. Source of these receptors: a man between 18 and 35 years old in good health and CMV-seronegative.

The chain uses TRBV5-1 and TRBJ2-3; no clear D. Trimming left V 0 bases short and J 0 bases short, with 8 bases between. The length of the CDR3 is 15 residues. CDR1 and CDR2 from the germline V gene are SGHRS and YFSETQ. The CDR3 is CASSLVISSTDTQYF. CDR3 nucleotide sequence: TGCGCCAGCAGCTTGGTAATTTCTAGCACAGATACGCAGTATTTT.

This clone was seen only a few times. The V call is TRBV6-1, the J call TRBJ1-1; the match to TRBD1 covers 8 bases. This CDR3 has 14 residues. CDR1 and CDR2 (germline): MNHNS, SASEGT. With 5 bases clipped from V and 2 bases from J, the junction kept 4 bases outside the gene matches. CDR3 sequence reads: CASSQGAGNTEAFF. For the CDR3, the DNA is TGTGCCAGCAGTCAGGGGGCGGGTAACACTGAAGCTTTCTTT.

The chain is built from TRBV19 and TRBJ1-5, with 7 bases identical to TRBD1. J was trimmed by 6 bases and V by 6 bases; bases with no gene match: 5. The CDR3 spans 13 residues. Germline assignment: CDR1 LNHDA and CDR2 SQIVND (reference sequence). The CDR3 region is CASSKGAGQPQHF. The CDR3 bases are TGTGCCAGTAGCAAGGGGGCGGGTCAGCCCCAGCATTTT.

This rearrangement joins TRBV4-3 to TRBJ2-7, with 8 bases fitting TRBD1. Germline values: CDR1 LGHNA, CDR2 YSLEER. J lost 1 base, V lost 4 bases, and 3 bases had no gene match. The CDR3 has 14 amino acids. The chain's CDR3 is CASSLGQGSYEQYF. DNA of the CDR3: TGCGCCAGCAGCCTTGGACAGGGTTCCTACGAGCAGTACTTC.